Sequencing of this T cell receptor (beta chain) was carried out in a study of a mutant IDH1 vaccine in newly diagnosed glioma. The overall study: Patients got their first vaccination 4-6 weeks after radiotherapy alone, or with temozolomide cycles.

As to this clone: Its antigen is still unknown.

Assay: immunoSEQ multiplex PCR; the TCRdb copy retains only in-frame clones and omits some. This repertoire shows approximately 61,000 clones, around 80% found once; its top ten account for about 6%. General study points: 93.3% of patients showed vaccine-induced immune responses across multiple MHC alleles. With respect to changes in top peripheral T cell clonotypes, pseudoprogression seemed unrelated.

This CDR3 comprises 13 residues. The germline gives CDR1 SGHNT, CDR2 YYREEE (reference sequence). V lost 6 bases, J lost 6 bases, and 12 bases lay in between. The sample's time point: week 11, during vaccination. Doses of 300 ug of mutant IDH1 20-mer peptide were given with topical imiquimod. Sample: PBMCs, taken from a glioma patient whose treatment included an IDH1 peptide vaccine. This clonotype was obtained from a man aged 50 to 60 with glioma. The chain combines TRBV5-4 with TRBJ2-2; the D is unclear. The CDR3 sequence: CASTPAISGELFF. Here the CDR3 DNA reads TGTGCCAGCACTCCCGCGATATCCGGGGAGCTGTTTTTT.